The 18 T cell receptor beta chains presented below share a single source sample, sequenced in a study of MAIT cells during Salmonella Paratyphi A infection. Study-level points and caveats: Oligoclonal MAIT cells preferred TRBV20 and TRBV6, with usage seemingly unaffected by infection.

What these receptors recognize is not known. This sample's time point: after infection, following antibiotic treatment. Valpha7.2+ CD161+ T cells were sorted by flow cytometry as MAIT cells. MiXCR was run by TCRdb on the 5' RACE reads, yielding one entry per CDR3 protein. The repertoire holds some 1,600 distinct CDR3 sequences, with around 64% as singletons. Source: MAIT cells from blood, taken at the last sampling point of the challenge study. The source of these receptors is a person aged 18 to 70 who was deliberately infected with Salmonella Paratyphi A in a paratyphoid fever challenge study.

The chain couples TRBV20-1 to TRBJ2-5; 10 bases align to TRBD2. Germline trimming cut 4 bases from V and 5 bases from J; bases unmatched to any gene: 7. The CDR3 consists of 14 residues. CDR1 is DFQATT, CDR2 SNEGSKA, per germline (reference sequence). DNA of the CDR3: TGCAGTGCTAAGAGCGGGGGGGCCGGGGAGACCCAGTACTTC. Residues: CSAKSGGAGETQYF.

The chain has TRBV10-2 and TRBJ1-1, with D tentatively TRBD1 (6 bases). Germline assignment: CDR1 WSHSY and CDR2 SAAADI. The CDR3 runs 13 residues. The V end lost 0 bases, the J end lost 9 bases, and 11 bases lay between the germline ends. CDR3 region: CASSESGGLQAFF. The CDR3 region has the DNA TGCGCCAGCAGTGAGTCGGGGGGGCTCCAAGCTTTCTTT.

The chain is built from TRBV6-6 and TRBJ2-3, with 8 bases fitting TRBD2. Germline V lookup: CDR1 MNHNY, CDR2 SVGAGI (reference sequence). V shed 1 base and J 4 bases; nucleotides not matched to a gene: 7. CDR3 length: 16 amino acids. CDR3 protein: CASSYWRAGEADTQYF. The CDR3 DNA follows: TGTGCCAGCAGTTACTGGCGAGCGGGAGAGGCAGATACGCAGTATTTT.

A few counts support this clonotype. V and J are TRBV4-2 and TRBJ2-7; D is possibly TRBD2 (6 bases). The V and J ends lost 0 bases and 5 bases respectively, with 14 bases between them. Per germline, CDR1 LGHNA and CDR2 YNFKEQ. The CDR3 loop spans 15 amino acids. The CDR3 spells CASSQEEGSGDEQYF. DNA of the CDR3: TGTGCCAGCAGCCAAGAGGAGGGTTCGGGGGACGAGCAGTACTTC.

The chain joins TRBV6-5 to TRBJ1-2; 7 nucleotides line up with TRBD1. Germline V CDR1 and CDR2: MNHEY, SVGAGI. The CDR3 covers 14 residues. V trimming: 0 bases; J trimming: 7 bases; junction bases outside the gene matches: 5. The CDR3 DNA sequence: TGTGCCAGCAGTTACTCTTCAGGGGGATTTGGCTACACCTTC. Translation: CASSYSSGGFGYTF.

V and J are TRBV5-1 and TRBJ2-7, with 8 bases fitting TRBD2. In germline, CDR1 is SGHRS, CDR2 YFSETQ. The CDR3 spans 14 residues. Trimming at V came to 3 bases and at J to 4 bases, leaving 6 bases not matched to a gene. The DNA for the CDR3 is TGCGCCAGCAGCTGGGGAACTAGCGGTTACGAGCAGTACTTC. This gives the protein CASSWGTSGYEQYF.

In this sample, this clonotype turned up a few times. The chain joins TRBV6-5 to TRBJ1-4; no clear D gene. With 1 base removed from V and 3 bases from J, the gap between germline ends came to 15 bases. The germline CDR1 and CDR2 sequences are MNHEY and SVGAGI. The CDR3 extends over 17 amino acids. The CDR3 is CASSYWRPRQANEKLFF. DNA for the CDR3: TGTGCCAGCAGTTACTGGAGGCCCAGGCAAGCTAATGAAAAACTGTTTTTT.

This clonotype occurred a few times. The chain is built from TRBV29-1 and TRBJ2-6; 7 bases agree with TRBD1. The CDR3 sequence is 14 residues long. Trimming removed 8 bases from V and 1 base from J; junction bases left unmatched: 5. Germline values: CDR1 SQVTM, CDR2 ANQGSEA. CDR3 region: CSQETGSGANVLTF. In DNA form, the CDR3 reads TGCAGCCAAGAGACAGGGTCTGGGGCCAACGTCCTGACTTTC.

CDR3 bases: TGTGCCAGCAGTAGGGGACCCACAGATACGCAGTATTTT. This gives the protein CASSRGPTDTQYF. The rearrangement links TRBV28 to TRBJ2-3; D is perhaps TRBD1 or TRBD2 (5 bases each). V dropped 5 bases and J dropped 2 bases, with 8 bases sitting between them. Germline values: CDR1 MDHEN, CDR2 SYDVKM. This CDR3 has 13 residues.

This clonotype was seen at least ten times. The CDR3 DNA is TGTGCCAGCTCGGATGGGACAGGGGGCAATGAGCAGTTCTTC. Translation: CASSDGTGGNEQFF. The gene calls are TRBV6-4 and TRBJ2-1; 11 nucleotides align to TRBD1. Trimming removed 8 bases from V and 6 bases from J; junction bases left unmatched: 6. From germline, CDR1 is MRHNA and CDR2 SNTAGT. This CDR3 comprises 14 residues.

The chain has TRBV4-2 and TRBJ2-1, with TRBD2 matching over 7 bases. The CDR3 consists of 18 residues. With 4 bases clipped from V and 3 bases from J, the junction kept 15 bases outside the gene matches. The germline V gene has CDR1 LGHNA and CDR2 YNFKEQ. CDR3 in amino acids: CASSPVGEGTTDYNEQFF. The DNA of the CDR3 is TGTGCCAGCAGCCCGGTCGGAGAGGGGACTACTGACTACAATGAGCAGTTCTTC.

This clonotype was seen more than once but under ten times. This sequence joins TRBV20-1 and TRBJ1-5, with unresolved D. CDR3 length equals 12 residues. Per germline, CDR1 DFQATT and CDR2 SNEGSKA (reference sequence). V shed 4 bases and J shed 4 bases, with 8 bases lying between them. The CDR3 spells CSAKVGNQPQHF. CDR3 bases: TGCAGTGCTAAGGTTGGAAATCAGCCCCAGCATTTT.

This clonotype was counted only a few times. The rearrangement links TRBV7-9 to TRBJ1-2; 7 nucleotides line up with TRBD1. This CDR3 region has 13 residues. Germline CDR1 and CDR2: SEHNR and FQNEAQ (reference sequence). V trimming: 1 base; J trimming: 4 bases; junction bases outside the gene matches: 0. The CDR3 DNA follows: TGTGCCAGCAGCTTAGGGACAGGCTATGGCTACACCTTC. It specifies CASSLGTGYGYTF.

The rearrangement uses TRBV6-1 and TRBJ1-2; D remains ambiguous. The CDR3 contains 15 residues. Trimming took 2 bases from V and 0 from J, leaving 10 bases between them. CDR1 and CDR2 (germline): MNHNS, SASEGT. For the CDR3, the DNA is TGTGCCAGCAGTGAATCCGTAACTGCTAACTATGGCTACACCTTC. It translates to CASSESVTANYGYTF.

The J gene is TRBJ2-3, the V gene TRBV6-4; a possible D gene is TRBD2 (5 bases). The CDR3 is 14 amino acids. Germline-derived CDR1 and CDR2 are MRHNA and SNTAGT. Trimming took off 7 bases at V and 4 bases at J, with 15 bases between the two ends. CDR3 region: CASTPSPGSDTQYF. The CDR3 coding sequence is TGTGCCAGCACGCCCTCCCCGGGATCAGATACGCAGTATTTT.

As concerns this clonotype: This clone may be a read error of a much larger clone one base away. The chain joins TRBV30 to TRBJ2-7; D is possibly TRBD1 (6 bases). Germline V gene sequence: CDR1 GTSNPN, CDR2 SVGIG (reference sequence). The CDR3 length is 14 residues. In DNA, the CDR3 is TGTGCCGGGAGTGTACACAGGGAGCCCTACGAGCAGTACTTC. It specifies CAGSVHREPYEQYF. The whole variable domain, remainder taken from reference TRBV30 and TRBJ2-7, is SQTIHQWPATLVQPVGSPLSLECTVEGTSNPNLYWYRQAAGRGLQLLFYSVGIGQISSEVPQNLSASRPQDRQFILSSKKLLLSDSGFYLCAGSVHREPYEQYFGPGTRLTVT.

By share of the sample, this clonotype is medium-sized. The CDR3 here is CASSLHPEGGYGYTF. CDR3 nucleotide sequence: TGTGCCAGCAGCCTCCACCCCGAGGGTGGATATGGCTACACCTTC. This sequence joins TRBV6-1 and TRBJ1-2; D is unresolved. V lost 6 bases and J lost 5, with 19 bases in between. Looked up from germline, CDR1 is MNHNS and CDR2 is SASEGT. The CDR3 length is 15 residues.

Turning to this clonotype: The conserved closing phenylalanine or tryptophan is absent in this CDR3, likely reflecting a read error. The genes are TRBV20-1 and TRBJ2-7; D might be TRBD1 or TRBD2, each matching 5 bases. Germline CDR1 and CDR2: DFQATT and SNEGSKA (reference sequence). There are 16 residues in the CDR3. The germline V and J ends were trimmed by 0 bases and 7 bases, with 22 bases remaining between them. The CDR3 DNA sequence: TGCAGTGCTAGAGACCACCGATCCGGGGACGTTGGGGAGCAGTACGGA. Translation gives CSARDHRSGDVGEQYG.